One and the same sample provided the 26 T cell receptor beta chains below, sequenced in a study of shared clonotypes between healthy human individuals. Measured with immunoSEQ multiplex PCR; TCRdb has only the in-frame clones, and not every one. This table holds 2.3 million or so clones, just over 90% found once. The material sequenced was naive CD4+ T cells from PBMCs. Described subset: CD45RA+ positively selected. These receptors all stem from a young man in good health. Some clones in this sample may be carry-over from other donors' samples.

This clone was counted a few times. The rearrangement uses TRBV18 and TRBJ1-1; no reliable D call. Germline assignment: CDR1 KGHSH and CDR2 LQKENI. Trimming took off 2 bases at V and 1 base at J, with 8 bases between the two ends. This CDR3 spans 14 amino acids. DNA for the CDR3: TGTGCCAGCTCACCAAGTGTTGGGAACACTGAAGCTTTCTTT. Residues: CASSPSVGNTEAFF.

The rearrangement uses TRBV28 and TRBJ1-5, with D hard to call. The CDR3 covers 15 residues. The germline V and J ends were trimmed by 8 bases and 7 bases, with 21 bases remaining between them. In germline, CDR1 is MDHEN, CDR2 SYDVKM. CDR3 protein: CASVNRVNAGQPQHF. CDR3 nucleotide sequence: TGTGCCAGCGTCAACAGAGTCAATGCGGGACAGCCCCAGCATTTT.

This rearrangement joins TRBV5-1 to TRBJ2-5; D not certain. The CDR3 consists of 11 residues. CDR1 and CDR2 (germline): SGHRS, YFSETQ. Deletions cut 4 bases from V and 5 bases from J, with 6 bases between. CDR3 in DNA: TGCGCCAGCAGCGAGAGGGAGACCCAGTACTTC. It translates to CASSERETQYF.

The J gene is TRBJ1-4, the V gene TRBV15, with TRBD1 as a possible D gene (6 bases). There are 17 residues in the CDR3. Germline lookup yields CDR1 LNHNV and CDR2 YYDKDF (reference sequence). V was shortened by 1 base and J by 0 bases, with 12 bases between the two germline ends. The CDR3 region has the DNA TGTGCCACCAGCAGAGGCGGGACATCTGCAACTAATGAAAAACTGTTTTTT. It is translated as CATSRGGTSATNEKLFF.

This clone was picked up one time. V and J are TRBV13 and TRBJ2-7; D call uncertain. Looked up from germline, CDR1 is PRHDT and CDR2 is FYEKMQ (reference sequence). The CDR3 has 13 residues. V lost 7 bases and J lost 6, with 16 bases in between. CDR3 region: CASTLRGLGEQYF. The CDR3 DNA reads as TGTGCCAGCACCCTTAGAGGTCTGGGCGAGCAGTACTTC. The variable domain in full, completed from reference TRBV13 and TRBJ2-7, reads AAGVIQSPRHLIKEKRETATLKCYPIPRHDTVYWYQQGPGQDPQFLISFYEKMQSDKGSIPDRFSAQQFSDYHSELNMSSLELGDSALYFCASTLRGLGEQYFGPGTRLTVT.

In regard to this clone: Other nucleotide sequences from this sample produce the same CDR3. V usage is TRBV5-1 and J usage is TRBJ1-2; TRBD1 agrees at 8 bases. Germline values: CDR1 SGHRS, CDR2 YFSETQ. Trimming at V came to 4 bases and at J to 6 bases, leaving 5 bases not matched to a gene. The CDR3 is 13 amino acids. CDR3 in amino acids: CASSPGQGHGYTF. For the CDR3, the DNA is TGCGCCAGCAGCCCCGGACAGGGACATGGCTACACCTTC. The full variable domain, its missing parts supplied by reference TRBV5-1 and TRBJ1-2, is KAGVTQTPRYLIKTRGQQVTLSCSPISGHRSVSWYQQTPGQGLQFLFEYFSETQRNKGNFPGRFSGRQFSNSRSEMNVSTLELGDSALYLCASSPGQGHGYTFGSGTRLTVV.

The CDR3 here is CASRIQRGAEAFF. For the CDR3, the DNA is TGTGCCAGCAGAATCCAAAGAGGGGCTGAAGCTTTCTTT. J is TRBJ1-1 and V is TRBV11-2, with a weak D call TRBD1 (5 bases). V was cut by 6 bases and J by 6 bases, with 14 bases left in between. This CDR3 spans 13 amino acids. CDR1 SGHAT and CDR2 FQNNGV come from the germline V gene.

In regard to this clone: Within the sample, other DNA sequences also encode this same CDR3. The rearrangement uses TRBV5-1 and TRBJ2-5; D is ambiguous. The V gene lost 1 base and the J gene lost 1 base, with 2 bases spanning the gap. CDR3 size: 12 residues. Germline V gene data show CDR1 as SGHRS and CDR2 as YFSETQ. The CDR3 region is CASSLTQETQYF. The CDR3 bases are TGCGCCAGCAGCTTGACCCAAGAGACCCAGTACTTC.

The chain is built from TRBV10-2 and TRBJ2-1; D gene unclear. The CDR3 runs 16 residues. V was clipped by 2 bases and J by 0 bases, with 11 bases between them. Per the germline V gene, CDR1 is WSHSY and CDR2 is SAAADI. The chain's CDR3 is CASSEGGWGSYNEQFF. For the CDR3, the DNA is TGCGCCAGCAGTGAGGGCGGTTGGGGCTCCTACAATGAGCAGTTCTTC.

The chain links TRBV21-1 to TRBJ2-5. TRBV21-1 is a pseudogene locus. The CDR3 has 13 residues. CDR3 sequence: CASSGQGGETQYF. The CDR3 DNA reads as TGTGCCAGCAGCGGCCAAGGGGGGGAGACCCAGTACTTC.

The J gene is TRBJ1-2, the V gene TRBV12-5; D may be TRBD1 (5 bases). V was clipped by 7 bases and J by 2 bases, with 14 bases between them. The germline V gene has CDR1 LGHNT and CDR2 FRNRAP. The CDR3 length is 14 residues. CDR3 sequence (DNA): TGTGCTAGTGCCCCGGGGGGGGGAAACTATGGCTACACCTTC. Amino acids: CASAPGGGNYGYTF.

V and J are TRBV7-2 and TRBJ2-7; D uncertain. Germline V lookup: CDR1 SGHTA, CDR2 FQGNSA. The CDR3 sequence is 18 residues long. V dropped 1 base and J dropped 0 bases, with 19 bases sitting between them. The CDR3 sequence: CASSLVVPEISYSYEQYF. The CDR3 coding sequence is TGTGCCAGCAGCTTAGTAGTCCCCGAGATTTCGTACTCCTACGAGCAGTACTTC.

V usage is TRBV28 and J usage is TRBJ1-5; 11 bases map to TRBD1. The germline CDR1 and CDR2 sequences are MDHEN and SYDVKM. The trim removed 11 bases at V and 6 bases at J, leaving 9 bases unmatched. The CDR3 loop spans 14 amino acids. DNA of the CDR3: TGTGCCGAGGGAAAGGGACAGGGGGGTCAGCCCCAGCATTTT. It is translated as CAEGKGQGGQPQHF.

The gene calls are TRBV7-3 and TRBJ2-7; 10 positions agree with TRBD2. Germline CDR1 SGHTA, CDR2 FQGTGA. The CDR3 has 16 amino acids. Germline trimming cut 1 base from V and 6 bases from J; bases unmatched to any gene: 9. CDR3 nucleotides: TGTGCCAGCAGCTTAATGGTGGCTAGCGGGAGTAGCGAGCAGTACTTC. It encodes CASSLMVASGSSEQYF.

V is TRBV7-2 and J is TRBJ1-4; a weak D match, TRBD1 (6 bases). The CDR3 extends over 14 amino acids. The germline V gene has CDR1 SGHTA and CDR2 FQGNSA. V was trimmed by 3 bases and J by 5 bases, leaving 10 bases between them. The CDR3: CASSLGASNEKLFF. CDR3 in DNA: TGTGCCAGCAGCTTGGGGGCCTCGAATGAAAAACTGTTTTTT.

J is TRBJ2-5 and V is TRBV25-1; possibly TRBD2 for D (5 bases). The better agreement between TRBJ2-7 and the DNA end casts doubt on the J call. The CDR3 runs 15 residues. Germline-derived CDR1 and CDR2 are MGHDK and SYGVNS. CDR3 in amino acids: CASSVSQTRGAEQYF. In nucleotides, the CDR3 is TGTGCCAGCAGTGTCAGTCAAACTCGGGGTGCCGAGCAGTACTTC.

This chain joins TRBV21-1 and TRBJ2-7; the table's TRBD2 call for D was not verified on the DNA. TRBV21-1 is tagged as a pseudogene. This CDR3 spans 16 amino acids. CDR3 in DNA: TGTGCCAGCAGCATGGGACTAGCGGGAGTAAGCTACGAGCAGTACTTC. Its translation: CASSMGLAGVSYEQYF.

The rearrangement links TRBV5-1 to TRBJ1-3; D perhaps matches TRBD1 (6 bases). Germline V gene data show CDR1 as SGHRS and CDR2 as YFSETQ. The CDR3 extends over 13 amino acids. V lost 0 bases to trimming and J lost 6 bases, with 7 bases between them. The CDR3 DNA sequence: TGCGCCAGCAGCTTGGGACAGGAAAACACCATATATTTT. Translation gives CASSLGQENTIYF.

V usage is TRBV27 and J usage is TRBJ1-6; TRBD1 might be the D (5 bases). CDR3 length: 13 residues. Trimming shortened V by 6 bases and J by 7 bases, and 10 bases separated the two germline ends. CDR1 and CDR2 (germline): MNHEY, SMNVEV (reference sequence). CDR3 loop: CASSGRGNSPLHF. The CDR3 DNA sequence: TGTGCCAGCAGCGGCCGGGGGAATTCACCCCTCCACTTT.

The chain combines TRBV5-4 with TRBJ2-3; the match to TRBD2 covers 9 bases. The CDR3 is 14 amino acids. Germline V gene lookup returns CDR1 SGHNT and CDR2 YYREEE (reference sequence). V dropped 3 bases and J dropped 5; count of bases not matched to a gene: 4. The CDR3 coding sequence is TGTGCCAGCAGCTCTGCGGGAGGGAAAGATACGCAGTATTTT. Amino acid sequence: CASSSAGGKDTQYF.

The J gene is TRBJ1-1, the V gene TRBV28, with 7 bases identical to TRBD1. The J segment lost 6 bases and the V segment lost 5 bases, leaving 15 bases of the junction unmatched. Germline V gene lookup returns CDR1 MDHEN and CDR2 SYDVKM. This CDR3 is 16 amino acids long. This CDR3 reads CASSRPTQGEGAEAFF. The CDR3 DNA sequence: TGTGCCAGCAGTCGACCGACCCAGGGGGAGGGGGCTGAAGCTTTCTTT.

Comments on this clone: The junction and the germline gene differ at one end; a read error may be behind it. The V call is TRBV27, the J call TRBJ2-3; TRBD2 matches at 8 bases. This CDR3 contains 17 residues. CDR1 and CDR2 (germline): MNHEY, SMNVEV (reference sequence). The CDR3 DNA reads TGTGCCAGCGGTTTAGCGGCAAGCGGGAGTGTTCGAGATACGCAGTATTTT. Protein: CASGLAASGSVRDTQYF.

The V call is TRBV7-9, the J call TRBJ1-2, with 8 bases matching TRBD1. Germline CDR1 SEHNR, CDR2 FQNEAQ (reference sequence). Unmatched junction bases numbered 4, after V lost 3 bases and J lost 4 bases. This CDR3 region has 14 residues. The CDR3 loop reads CASSLGQERYGYTF. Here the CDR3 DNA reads TGTGCCAGCAGCTTGGGACAGGAGCGCTATGGCTACACCTTC.

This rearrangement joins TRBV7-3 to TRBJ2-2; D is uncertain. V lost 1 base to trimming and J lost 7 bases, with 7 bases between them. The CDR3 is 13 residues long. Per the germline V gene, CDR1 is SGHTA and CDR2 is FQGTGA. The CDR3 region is CASSLKHIGELFF. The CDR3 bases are TGTGCCAGCAGCTTAAAGCACATCGGGGAGCTGTTTTTT.

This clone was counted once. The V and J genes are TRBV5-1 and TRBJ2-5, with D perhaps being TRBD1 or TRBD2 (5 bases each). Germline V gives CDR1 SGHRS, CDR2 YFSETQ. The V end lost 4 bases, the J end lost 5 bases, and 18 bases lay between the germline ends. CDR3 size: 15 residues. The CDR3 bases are TGCGCCAGCAGCACAGGAACAGTGAGGAGGGAGACCCAGTACTTC. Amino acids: CASSTGTVRRETQYF.

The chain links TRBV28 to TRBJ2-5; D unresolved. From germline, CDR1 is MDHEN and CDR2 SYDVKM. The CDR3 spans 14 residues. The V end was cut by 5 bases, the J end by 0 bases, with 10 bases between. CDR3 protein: CASSQDGDQETQYF. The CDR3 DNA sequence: TGTGCCAGCAGTCAGGATGGGGACCAAGAGACCCAGTACTTC.